This T cell receptor beta chain was found in a study of blood T cells in healthy people across ages. Primed by a sample-barcoded 5' primer and a J-beta primer mix, a second PCR proceeded for roughly 6 to 12 cycles. TCRdb ran MiXCR on the 5' RACE reads and lists one entry per CDR3 protein. The sample has roughly 1,800,000 distinct CDR3 sequences; around 50% are singletons. The CDR3 runs 16 residues. Germline V CDR1 and CDR2: MNHEY, SMNVEV (reference sequence). Trimming pared 7 bases from V and 0 bases from J, leaving 17 bases between. Overall study findings and caveats: Whereas aged donors had fewer naive CD4+ cells, long-lived donors had more of them and higher diversity.

This clonotype came up a few times. The antigen is unknown. The chain carries TRBV27 and TRBJ2-3, with D perhaps matching TRBD1 or TRBD2 (5 bases each). Material: blood. This sequence originates from a woman aged 40 to 50 in good health. Here the CDR3 reads CASTMGYGASTDTQYF. CDR3 nucleotide sequence: TGTGCCAGCACCATGGGGTACGGGGCTAGCACAGATACGCAGTATTTT.